The source of this TCR beta chain is a study of T cells after yellow fever vaccination (dated 2019 in TCRdb). With regard to the full study: The SMART-Seq v4 Ultra Low Input RNA kit was used to prepare libraries from fractions with low cell numbers. To follow T-cell clones before and after both primary and booster YFV17D yellow fever vaccination, bulk TCR alpha and beta repertoires underwent longitudinal sequencing. Two healthy male donors, one aged 18 to 29 and one aged 30 to 40 years, were included in the cohort. Blood was collected at multiple timepoints before and after primary and secondary immunization, and bulk PBMC replicates and cell subsets were isolated.

Concerning this clonotype: What antigen it recognizes has not been identified. Base quality data are lacking; no much larger clone is found one base away.

Synthesis of TCR cDNA relied on 5'RACE template switching, a step that introduced a universal primer site along with unique molecular identifiers. cDNA synthesis was primed from both the TCR alpha and TCR beta constant segments. Library amplification used two PCR steps, and the second PCR step added sample barcodes and sequencing adapters. Libraries were sequenced on Illumina HiSeq 2500 (2x100 bp) or NovaSeq (2x150 bp). The paper's data handling went like this. Demultiplexing of reads and collapsing into UMI consensus sequences were performed with MIGEC, and V(D)J alignment was carried out with MiXCR. Using edgeR on replicate PBMC samples, clonotypes were called vaccine-responding if FDR was below 0.01 and the log2 fold change was above 5 up to day 15. Each bulk clonotype received a CD4 or CD8 identity based on whether the sequenced CD4 or CD8 repertoire contained that clonotype at higher abundance. The raw public data were reprocessed by TCRdb itself: fastp quality trimming at Q25, MiXCR clonotype calling, in-frame beta chains only. For every CDR3 protein sequence, its rows merge into one entry that carries the most common genes and DNA. The V and J calls, along with clone size, are taken from TCRdb and not from the paper's own processing. For this sample the table gives 400,000 to 650,000 distinct CDR3 sequences, of which 21% were detected only once. Around 17% of the sample belongs to the ten largest clones.

Taken from the germline V gene (reference sequence), the CDR1 and CDR2 loops are LGHDT and YNNKEL. Trimming leaves V shorter by 0 bases and J shorter by 5 bases, with the junction holding 6 bases beyond the gene matches. Spanning cysteine to phenylalanine, the CDR3 consists of 17 amino acids. The DNA shown is the 51-base CDR3, in frame from base 1. Reading the label with the study, this specimen's treatment or condition is: live attenuated yellow fever vaccine strain. At each blood-draw timepoint, two biological replicates of bulk PBMCs were collected. PBMCs were isolated from peripheral blood using a standard Ficoll-Paque protocol. TriZol was used to extract RNA from bulk PBMCs, from CD4 and CD8 fractions, and from dextramer-positive and dextramer-negative fractions. What the authors observed across the whole study: Most clones expanded after primary vaccination (about 95% of CD4 and roughly 91% of CD8) were re-detected after the booster, suggesting that broad memory maintenance occurred. Compared with the primary T-cell response, the secondary T-cell response was faster but weaker, reaching its peak on day 5 rather than on day 15. A small fraction of clonotypes showed up in both the CD4 and CD8 compartments, probably as a result of convergent recombination. Computational filtering was needed because FACS-sorted repertoires could contain abundant contaminating clonotypes from the bulk population. Because the study included only two donors, the extent to which the findings can be generalized is limited.

This sample comprised PBMCs, obtained approximately 22 days after the first yellow fever vaccination. This TCR was recovered from a man between 18 and 35 years old who received the YFV17D yellow fever vaccine. The sequence links TRBV3-1 to TRBJ2-6; the central 8 bases match TRBD1. The DNA reads as follows: TGTGCCAGCAGCCAAGACGCCAGGGGGCGCTGGGCCAACGTCCTGACTTTC. Translated, this is CASSQDARGRWANVLTF.